These 11 T cell receptor beta chains originate from one sample sequenced in a study of T cells in Graves' hyperthyroidism and ophthalmopathy. It was RNA transcripts that yielded the amplified TCR beta CDR3 regions. HTBI primers were the set used in a first-round RT-PCR of the TCR CDR3. A single record per CDR3 protein comes from TCRdb applying MiXCR to the multiplex PCR reads. Of hundreds of thousands of distinct CDR3 sequences listed, less than 15% are singletons. Specimen: blood. These receptors originate from a woman under 30 with Graves' hyperthyroidism.

With regard to this clonotype: A much larger clone is a single base away; this may be a read error. The V call is TRBV4-1, the J call TRBJ2-7, with D perhaps given as TRBD1 or TRBD2 (5 bases each). CDR1 and CDR2 (germline): MGHRA, YSYEKL. The CDR3 consists of 16 residues. CDR3 sequence (DNA): TGCGCCAGCAGCCAAGTCGGGGCCTCGTCGCACTACGAGCAGTGCTTC. Translated: CASSQVGASSHYEQCF.

V gene TRBV5-4 combines with J gene TRBJ1-5; no definite D call. V lost 2 bases and J 4 bases, leaving 10 bases between the germline ends. Per germline, CDR1 SGHNT and CDR2 YYREEE (reference sequence). This CDR3 spans 14 amino acids. In nucleotides, the CDR3 is TGTGCCAGCAGCTTTAATGGTGGGAATCAGCCCCAGCATTTT. Encoded protein: CASSFNGGNQPQHF.

This clonotype was counted only a few times. The V and J genes are TRBV20-1 and TRBJ2-5; TRBD2 aligns across 9 bases. The germline V gene encodes CDR1 DFQATT and CDR2 SNEGSKA (reference sequence). V dropped 6 bases and J dropped 9; count of bases not matched to a gene: 8. The CDR3 consists of 12 residues. This chain's CDR3 is CSALAGPTPQYF. CDR3 DNA: TGCAGTGCACTAGCGGGTCCAACGCCCCAGTACTTC.

This clonotype appeared many times. V usage is TRBV20-1 and J usage is TRBJ2-2, with 8 nucleotides matching TRBD2. The CDR3 length is 13 residues. Trimming at V came to 5 bases and at J to 4 bases, leaving 3 bases not matched to a gene. Germline CDR1 is DFQATT and CDR2 is SNEGSKA (reference sequence). CDR3 region: CSARGTSTGELFF. The CDR3 nucleotides are TGCAGTGCTCGGGGGACTAGCACCGGGGAGCTGTTTTTT.

This clonotype was counted at least ten times. The chain carries TRBV20-1 and TRBJ2-1; no clear D. This CDR3 contains 11 residues. Germline V gene lookup returns CDR1 DFQATT and CDR2 SNEGSKA (reference sequence). CDR3 sequence reads: CSSGVYNEQFF. As DNA, the CDR3 is TGCAGCTCCGGCGTATACAATGAGCAGTTCTTC.

This clonotype was counted at least ten times. The rearrangement joins TRBV19 to TRBJ1-1, with 10 bases fitting TRBD1. Germline CDR1 LNHDA, CDR2 SQIVND (reference sequence). The CDR3 is made up of 15 amino acids. Germline trimming cut 4 bases from V and 1 base from J; bases unmatched to any gene: 3. The chain's CDR3 is CASSRRTGGNTEAFF. CDR3 coding DNA: TGTGCCAGTAGTAGGCGGACAGGGGGGAACACTGAAGCTTTCTTT. The complete variable domain, with remaining parts taken from reference TRBV19 and TRBJ1-1, reads DGGITQSPKYLFRKEGQNVTLSCEQNLNHDAMYWYRQDPGQGLRLIYYSQIVNDFQKGDIAEGYSVSREKKESFPLTVTSAQKNPTAFYLCASSRRTGGNTEAFFGQGTRLTVV.

On this clonotype itself: The junction departs from the called germline gene at one end, perhaps through a read error. J is TRBJ2-1 and V is TRBV7-6; D uncertain. This CDR3 comprises 14 residues. The germline V gene has CDR1 SGHVS and CDR2 FNYEAQ. The CDR3 protein is CASGLVPTYNEQFF. The CDR3 region has the DNA TGTGCCAGCGGCTTAGTGCCGACCTACAATGAGCAGTTCTTC.

V gene TRBV28 combines with J gene TRBJ1-5, with a tentative D call TRBD1 (5 bases). The CDR3 contains 15 residues. V dropped 7 bases and J dropped 4 bases, with 17 bases sitting between them. Germline V gene data show CDR1 as MDHEN and CDR2 as SYDVKM. CDR3 in DNA: TGTGCCAGCACCCCCCCCGGGACGGTGAATCAGCCCCAGCATTTT. It yields the protein CASTPPGTVNQPQHF.

Of note for this clonotype: A single base separates this from a much larger clone, so it may be a read error. The rearrangement joins TRBV11-2 to TRBJ2-3, with TRBD2 matching over 11 bases. V lost 3 bases, J lost 2 bases, and 4 bases stayed unmatched. This CDR3 has 16 residues. Germline V gives CDR1 SGHAT, CDR2 FQNNGV. As DNA, the CDR3 is TGTGCCAGCAGCTTGACTAGCGGGGTGATCACAGATACGCAGTATTTT. This sequence encodes CASSLTSGVITDTQYF.

This clonotype was detected ten times or more. The V call is TRBV2, the J call TRBJ2-1, with TRBD2 matching 8 bases. Looked up from germline, CDR1 is SNHLY and CDR2 is FYNNEI. The junction had 11 bases not matched to a gene; V was cut back by 2 bases and J by 8 bases. The CDR3 is 16 amino acids. The CDR3 DNA follows: TGTGCCAGCAGTGAAAGACTGGGACTAGAGGGCTATGAGCAGTTCTTC. It is translated as CASSERLGLEGYEQFF.

This clonotype was seen ten or more times. The chain uses TRBV20-1 and TRBJ1-1; maybe TRBD1 (6 bases). The CDR3 is 14 amino acids. V gave up 1 base and J gave up 4 bases, with 13 bases separating them. Germline CDR1 is DFQATT and CDR2 is SNEGSKA (reference sequence). Here the CDR3 reads CSARGRGLGTEAFF. The CDR3 region has the DNA TGCAGTGCTAGAGGCAGGGGCTTGGGCACTGAAGCTTTCTTT.